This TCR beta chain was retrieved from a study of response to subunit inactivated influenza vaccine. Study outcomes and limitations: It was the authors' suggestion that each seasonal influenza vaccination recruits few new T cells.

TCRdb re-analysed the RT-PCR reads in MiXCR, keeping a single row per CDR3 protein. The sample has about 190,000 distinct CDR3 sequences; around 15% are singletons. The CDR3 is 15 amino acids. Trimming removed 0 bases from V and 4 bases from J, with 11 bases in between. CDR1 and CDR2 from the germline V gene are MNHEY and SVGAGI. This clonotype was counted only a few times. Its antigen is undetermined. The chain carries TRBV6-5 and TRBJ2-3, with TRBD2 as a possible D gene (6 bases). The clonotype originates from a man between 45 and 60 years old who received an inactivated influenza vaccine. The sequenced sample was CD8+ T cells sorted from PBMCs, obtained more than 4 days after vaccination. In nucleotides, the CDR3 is TGTGCCAGCAGTTACTCGCCGGGAGCCGCAGATACGCAGTATTTT. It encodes CASSYSPGAADTQYF.